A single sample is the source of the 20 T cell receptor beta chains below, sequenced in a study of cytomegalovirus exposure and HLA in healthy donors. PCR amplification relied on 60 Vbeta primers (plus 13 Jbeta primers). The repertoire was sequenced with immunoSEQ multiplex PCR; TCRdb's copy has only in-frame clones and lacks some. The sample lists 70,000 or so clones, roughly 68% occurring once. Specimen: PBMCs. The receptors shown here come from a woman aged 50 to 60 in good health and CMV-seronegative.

CDR3 sequence: CASSETGSPYEQYF. The DNA for the CDR3 is TGTGCCAGCAGCGAGACAGGGAGCCCCTACGAGCAGTACTTC. The chain couples TRBV9 to TRBJ2-7; the match to TRBD1 covers 7 bases. The trim removed 3 bases at V and 2 bases at J, leaving 5 bases unmatched. This CDR3 comprises 14 residues. Germline V gene sequence: CDR1 SGDLS, CDR2 YYNGEE.

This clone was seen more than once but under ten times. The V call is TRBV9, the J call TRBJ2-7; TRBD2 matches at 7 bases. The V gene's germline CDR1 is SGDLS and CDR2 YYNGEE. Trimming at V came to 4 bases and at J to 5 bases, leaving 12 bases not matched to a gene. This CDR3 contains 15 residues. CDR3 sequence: CASSLREGLSHEQYF. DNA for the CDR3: TGTGCCAGCAGCCTTAGGGAGGGGCTATCCCACGAGCAGTACTTC.

This chain's CDR3 is CASSSTGYEQYF. The CDR3 coding sequence is TGTGCCAGCAGTTCGACAGGATACGAGCAGTACTTC. V gene TRBV28 combines with J gene TRBJ2-7; tentative D call: TRBD1 (6 bases). Trimming shortened V by 4 bases and J by 4 bases, and 8 bases separated the two germline ends. CDR1 is MDHEN, CDR2 SYDVKM, per germline. This CDR3 has 12 amino acids.

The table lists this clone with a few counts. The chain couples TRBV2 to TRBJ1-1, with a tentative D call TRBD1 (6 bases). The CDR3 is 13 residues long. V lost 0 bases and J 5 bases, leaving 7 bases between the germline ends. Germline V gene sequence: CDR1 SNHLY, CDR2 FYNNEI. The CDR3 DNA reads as TGTGCCAGCAGTGAAGCAACAGGGACTGAAGCTTTCTTT. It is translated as CASSEATGTEAFF.

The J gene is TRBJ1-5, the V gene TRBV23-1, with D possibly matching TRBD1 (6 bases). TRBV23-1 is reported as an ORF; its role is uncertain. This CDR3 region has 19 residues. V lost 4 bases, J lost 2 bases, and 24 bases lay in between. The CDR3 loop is CASSLPGLQGPRGNQPQHF. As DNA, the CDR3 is TGCGCCAGCAGTCTACCGGGATTACAGGGTCCACGTGGCAATCAGCCCCAGCATTTT.

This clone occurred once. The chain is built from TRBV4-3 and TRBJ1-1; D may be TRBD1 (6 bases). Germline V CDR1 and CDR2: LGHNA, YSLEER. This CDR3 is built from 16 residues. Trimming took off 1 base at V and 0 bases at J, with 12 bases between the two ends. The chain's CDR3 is CASSQVVGAMNTEAFF. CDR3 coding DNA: TGCGCCAGCAGCCAAGTCGTGGGGGCGATGAACACTGAAGCTTTCTTT.

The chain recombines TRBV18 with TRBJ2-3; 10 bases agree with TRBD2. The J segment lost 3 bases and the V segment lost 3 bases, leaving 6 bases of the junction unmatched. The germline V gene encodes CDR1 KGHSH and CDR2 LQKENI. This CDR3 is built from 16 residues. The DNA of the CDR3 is TGTGCCAGCTCACCTCTCCGGGGACTAGCGACAGATACGCAGTATTTT. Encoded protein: CASSPLRGLATDTQYF.

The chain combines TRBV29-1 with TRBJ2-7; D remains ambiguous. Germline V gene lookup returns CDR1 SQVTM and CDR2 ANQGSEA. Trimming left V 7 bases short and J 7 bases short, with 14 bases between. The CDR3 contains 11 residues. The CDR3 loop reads CSASGPSEQYF. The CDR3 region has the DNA TGCAGCGCTTCAGGTCCCTCAGAGCAGTACTTC.

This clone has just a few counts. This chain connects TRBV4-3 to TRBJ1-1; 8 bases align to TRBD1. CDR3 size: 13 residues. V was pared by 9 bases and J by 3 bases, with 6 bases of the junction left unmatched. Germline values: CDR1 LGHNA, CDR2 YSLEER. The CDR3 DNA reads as TGCGCCAGTAAACAGGGGGTTTACACTGAAGCTTTCTTT. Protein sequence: CASKQGVYTEAFF.

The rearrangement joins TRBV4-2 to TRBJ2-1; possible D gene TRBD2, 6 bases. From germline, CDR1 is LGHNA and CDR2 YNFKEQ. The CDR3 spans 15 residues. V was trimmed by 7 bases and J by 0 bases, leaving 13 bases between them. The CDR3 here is CASTPGDPSYNEQFF. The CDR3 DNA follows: TGTGCCAGCACACCGGGAGACCCCTCCTACAATGAGCAGTTCTTC.

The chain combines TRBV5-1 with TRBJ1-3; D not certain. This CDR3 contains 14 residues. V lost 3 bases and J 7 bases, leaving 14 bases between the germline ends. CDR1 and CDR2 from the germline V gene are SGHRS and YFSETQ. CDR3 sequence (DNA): TGCGCCAGCAGCTCCACCAGTTGGAGGAACACCATATATTTT. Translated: CASSSTSWRNTIYF.

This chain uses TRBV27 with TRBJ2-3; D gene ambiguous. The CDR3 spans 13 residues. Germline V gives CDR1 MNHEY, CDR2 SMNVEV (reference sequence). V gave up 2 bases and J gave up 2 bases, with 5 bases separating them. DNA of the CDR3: TGTGCCAGCAGTTTACTATACACAGATACGCAGTATTTT. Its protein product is CASSLLYTDTQYF.

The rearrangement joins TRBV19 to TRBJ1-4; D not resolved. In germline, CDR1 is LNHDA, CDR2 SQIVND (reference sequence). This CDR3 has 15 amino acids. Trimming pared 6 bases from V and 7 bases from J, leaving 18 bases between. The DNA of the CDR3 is TGTGCCAGTAGGGCGGGAGACACTTCGGGTGAAAAACTGTTTTTT. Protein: CASRAGDTSGEKLFF.

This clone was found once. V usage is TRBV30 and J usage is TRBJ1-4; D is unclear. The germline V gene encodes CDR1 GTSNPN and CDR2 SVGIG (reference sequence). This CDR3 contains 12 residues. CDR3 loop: CARRETNEKLFF. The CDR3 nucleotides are TGTGCTCGGAGGGAAACTAATGAAAAACTGTTTTTT.

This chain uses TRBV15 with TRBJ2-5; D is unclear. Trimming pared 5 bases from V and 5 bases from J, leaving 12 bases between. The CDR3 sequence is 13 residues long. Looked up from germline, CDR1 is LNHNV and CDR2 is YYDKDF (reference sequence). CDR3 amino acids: CATSAEQRETQYF. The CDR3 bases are TGTGCCACCAGCGCCGAGCAGAGGGAGACCCAGTACTTC.

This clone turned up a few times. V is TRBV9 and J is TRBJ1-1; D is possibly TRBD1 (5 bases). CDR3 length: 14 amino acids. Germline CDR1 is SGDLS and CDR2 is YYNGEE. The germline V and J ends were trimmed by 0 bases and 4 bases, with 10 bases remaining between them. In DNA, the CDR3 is TGTGCCAGCAGCGTAGGGGGGGAAGGCACTGAAGCTTTCTTT. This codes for CASSVGGEGTEAFF.

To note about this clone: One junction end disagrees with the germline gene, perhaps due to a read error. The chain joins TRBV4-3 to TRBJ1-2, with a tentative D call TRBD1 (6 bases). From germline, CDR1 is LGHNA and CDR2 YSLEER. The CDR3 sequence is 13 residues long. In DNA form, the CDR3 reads TGCGCCAGCAGCCCGGCGGGGGGCACTGGCTATACCTTC. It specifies CASSPAGGTGYTF.

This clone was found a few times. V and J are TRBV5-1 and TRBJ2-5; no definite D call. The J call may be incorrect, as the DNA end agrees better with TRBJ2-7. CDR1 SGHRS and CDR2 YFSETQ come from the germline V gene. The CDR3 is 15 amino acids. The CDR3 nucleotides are TGCGCCAGCAGCTTGGATTTATTAAACTCCTACGAGCAGTACTTC. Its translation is CASSLDLLNSYEQYF.

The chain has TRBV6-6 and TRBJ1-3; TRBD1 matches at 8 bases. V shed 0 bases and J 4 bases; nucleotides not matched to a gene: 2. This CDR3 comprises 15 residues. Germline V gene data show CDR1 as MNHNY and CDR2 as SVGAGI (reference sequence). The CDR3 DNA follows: TGTGCCAGCAGTTACTCGACAGGGGAGGGAAACACCATATATTTT. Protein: CASSYSTGEGNTIYF.

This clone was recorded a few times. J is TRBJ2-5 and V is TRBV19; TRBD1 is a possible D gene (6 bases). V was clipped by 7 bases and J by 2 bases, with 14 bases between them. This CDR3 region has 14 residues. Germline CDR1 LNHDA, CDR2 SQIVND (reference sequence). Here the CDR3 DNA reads TGTGCCAGTACTCTGACAGGCTATCAAGAGACCCAGTACTTC. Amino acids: CASTLTGYQETQYF. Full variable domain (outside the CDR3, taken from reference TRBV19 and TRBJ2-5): DGGITQSPKYLFRKEGQNVTLSCEQNLNHDAMYWYRQDPGQGLRLIYYSQIVNDFQKGDIAEGYSVSREKKESFPLTVTSAQKNPTAFYLCASTLTGYQETQYFGPGTRLLVL.